One and the same sample provided the 5 T cell receptor beta chains below, sequenced in a study of immune evolution from preneoplasia to lung adenocarcinoma (dated by TCRdb to the early 2020s). The library was produced with the immunoSEQ multiplex PCR assay. TCRdb provides this immuneACCESS table in a form limited to in-frame rearrangements. Some clones are lacking; in checked studies, under half of them reflect an unresolved V gene, and why the rest are absent is not known. A total of around 20,000 clones appear in this sample, 75% of them only once. The top ten clonotypes cover 5.6% of the sample. The sequencing input was FFPE invasive lung adenocarcinoma tissue. This specimen's cell subset or site label, interpreted: frankly invasive lung adenocarcinoma (ADC). The receptors shown here come from a person in their sixties with lung adenocarcinoma.

This clone was detected only a few times. The rearrangement joins TRBV2 to TRBJ1-3; D remains unclear. Trimming removed 4 bases at V and 0 bases at J, with 16 bases between. The CDR3 runs 17 residues. The germline CDR1 and CDR2 sequences are SNHLY and FYNNEI. CDR3 in DNA: TGTGCCAGCAGTGGCTTATTCGCCGGGTCCTCTGGAAACACCATATATTTT. It translates to CASSGLFAGSSGNTIYF.

This clone is a singleton in its sample. The chain couples TRBV7-9 to TRBJ2-2; D is unclear. Deletions cut 2 bases from V and 1 base from J, with 11 bases between. Germline CDR1 SEHNR, CDR2 FQNEAQ (reference sequence). CDR3 length equals 16 residues. CDR3 protein: CASSLIVGGNTGELFF. CDR3 nucleotide sequence: TGTGCCAGCAGCTTAATCGTGGGTGGGAACACCGGGGAGCTGTTTTTT.

This clone occurred a few times. The V call is TRBV10-2, the J call TRBJ2-1, with a weak D call TRBD2 (7 bases). Between the trimmed V and J ends, which lost 8 bases and 8 bases, there was a span of 19 bases. The CDR3 runs to 14 residues. Germline-derived CDR1 and CDR2 are WSHSY and SAAADI. CDR3 protein: CASWGGTLIDEQFF. The CDR3 DNA is TGCGCCAGCTGGGGGGGGACACTTATAGATGAGCAGTTCTTC.

Only one count was recorded for this clone. V and J are TRBV19 and TRBJ2-7; TRBD2 is a possible D gene (6 bases). Germline CDR1 LNHDA, CDR2 SQIVND (reference sequence). This CDR3 has 16 residues. Trimming took off 1 base at V and 3 bases at J, with 16 bases between the two ends. CDR3 DNA sequence: TGTGCCAGTAGTATAGGGCAAGGTCTAGCGAGCTACGAGCAGTACTTC. It encodes CASSIGQGLASYEQYF.

The chain employs TRBV5-1 and TRBJ1-4; D is possibly TRBD1 (6 bases). Germline CDR1 SGHRS, CDR2 YFSETQ. The CDR3 sequence is 15 residues long. Trimming took off 4 bases at V and 5 bases at J, with 15 bases between the two ends. The CDR3 spells CASSHIGGKNEKLFF. CDR3 DNA: TGCGCCAGCAGCCACATAGGGGGAAAAAATGAAAAACTGTTTTTT.